The 15 T cell receptor beta chains below were found in one sample sequenced in a study of PD-L1 blockade in urothelial cancer. Using immunoSEQ multiplex PCR, the repertoire was profiled, and TCRdb retains in-frame clones only, with some absent. The sample shows about 93,000 clones, 90% of them seen only once. Described time point: pretreatment peripheral blood. The sample in question was PBMCs, obtained around atezolizumab (anti-PD-L1) treatment. All receptors derive from a man aged 60-69 years with urothelial cancer.

CDR3 region: CATSRDRAGGTDTQYF. In nucleotides, the CDR3 is TGTGCCACCAGCAGAGATCGGGCAGGGGGCACAGATACGCAGTATTTT. This chain joins TRBV15 and TRBJ2-3; tentative D call: TRBD1 (6 bases). Trimming shortened V by 0 bases and J by 1 base, and 11 bases separated the two germline ends. The CDR3 runs 16 residues. Looked up from germline, CDR1 is LNHNV and CDR2 is YYDKDF (reference sequence).

This clone has a handful of counts. The V gene is TRBV13, the J gene TRBJ2-7; a weak D match, TRBD2 (5 bases). The CDR3 covers 15 residues. Germline V gene data show CDR1 as PRHDT and CDR2 as FYEKMQ (reference sequence). The germline V and J ends were trimmed by 4 bases and 0 bases, with 13 bases remaining between them. CDR3 coding DNA: TGTGCCAGCAGCTCGCGCGGGTTCAGCTCCTACGAGCAGTACTTC. Its translation: CASSSRGFSSYEQYF.

About this clone itself: The germline gene is not matched at one end of the junction; a read error may be the cause. V gene TRBV5-1 combines with J gene TRBJ2-5, with 9 bases fitting TRBD1. Germline V gene lookup returns CDR1 SGHRS and CDR2 YFSETQ. This CDR3 region has 16 residues. The CDR3 spells CASSLGQGALKETQYF. CDR3 nucleotides: TGCGCCAGCAGTTTGGGACAGGGAGCACTAAAAGAGACCCAGTACTTC.

The chain has TRBV9 and TRBJ1-6; D not certain. V gave up 4 bases and J gave up 0 bases, with 14 bases separating them. CDR3 length: 17 residues. CDR1 and CDR2 from the germline V gene are SGDLS and YYNGEE. CDR3 bases: TGTGCCAGCAGCTCACTGACACCAAACTCCTATAATTCACCCCTCCACTTT. It specifies CASSSLTPNSYNSPLHF.

The chain recombines TRBV5-1 with TRBJ2-2; TRBD1 matches 8 bases. This CDR3 is built from 16 residues. Germline V gene lookup returns CDR1 SGHRS and CDR2 YFSETQ. J gave up 1 base and V 4 bases, and 6 bases lay outside the gene matches. Here the CDR3 DNA reads TGCGCCAGCAGCGTATCCGGACAGGGGAACACCGGGGAGCTGTTTTTT. Translation: CASSVSGQGNTGELFF.

This chain uses TRBV28 with TRBJ1-4; 10 bases are a match to TRBD1. The CDR3 covers 15 residues. V was clipped by 5 bases and J by 6 bases; unmatched bases: 6. The germline CDR1 and CDR2 sequences are MDHEN and SYDVKM. The CDR3 region is CASSPHGTGDEKLFF. DNA for the CDR3: TGTGCCAGCAGTCCACACGGGACAGGGGATGAAAAACTGTTTTTT.

The chain joins TRBV29-1 to TRBJ2-2; 8 bases align to TRBD1. Germline CDR1 SQVTM, CDR2 ANQGSEA. The CDR3 length is 14 residues. V trimming: 3 bases; J trimming: 7 bases; junction bases outside the gene matches: 7. CDR3 DNA: TGCAGCGTTGACCCCAGGGGGCAAAACGGGGAGCTGTTTTTT. It yields the protein CSVDPRGQNGELFF.

This chain connects TRBV7-6 to TRBJ1-3; 7 positions match TRBD1. The CDR3 consists of 15 residues. CDR1 SGHVS and CDR2 FNYEAQ come from the germline V gene. V lost 1 base, J lost 7 bases, and 7 bases stayed unmatched. Here the CDR3 DNA reads TGTGCCAGCAGCTTAGGACAGGGAGGAGTGAACACCATATATTTT. It specifies CASSLGQGGVNTIYF.

The chain couples TRBV19 to TRBJ2-1; the match to TRBD2 covers 9 bases. The CDR3 length is 17 residues. Germline V lookup: CDR1 LNHDA, CDR2 SQIVND (reference sequence). V trimming: 1 base; J trimming: 5 bases; junction bases outside the gene matches: 9. The CDR3 sequence: CASSIAVLASGDNEQFF. CDR3 DNA: TGTGCCAGTAGTATAGCGGTCCTCGCTAGCGGGGACAATGAGCAGTTCTTC.

A single count supports this clone. The chain has TRBV19 and TRBJ2-2; possibly TRBD1 for D (6 bases). The CDR3 loop spans 15 amino acids. V was shortened by 3 bases and J by 0 bases, with 8 bases between the two germline ends. Germline V CDR1 and CDR2: LNHDA, SQIVND (reference sequence). The DNA of the CDR3 is TGTGCCAGTAGTATGGGGGCGGCGAACACCGGGGAGCTGTTTTTT. Translated, it gives CASSMGAANTGELFF.

This clone occurred once. The J gene is TRBJ1-1, the V gene TRBV6-5; D call uncertain. Trimming left V 4 bases short and J 5 bases short, with 14 bases between. Germline loops: CDR1 MNHEY, CDR2 SVGAGI. The CDR3 has 14 residues. Here the CDR3 DNA reads TGTGCCAGCAGTTCGGGAGGTTTGGGTACTGAAGCTTTCTTT. Its translation is CASSSGGLGTEAFF.

This rearrangement joins TRBV28 to TRBJ2-1; D gene ambiguous. V lost 6 bases and J lost 4, with 7 bases in between. This CDR3 has 12 residues. Per the germline V gene, CDR1 is MDHEN and CDR2 is SYDVKM. CDR3 loop: CASSPSYNEQFF. DNA for the CDR3: TGTGCCAGCAGCCCGAGTTACAATGAGCAGTTCTTC.

The V and J genes are TRBV10-2 and TRBJ2-2; TRBD2 agrees at 11 bases. Trimming cost V 3 bases and J 4 bases; bases outside gene matches: 7. Looked up from germline, CDR1 is WSHSY and CDR2 is SAAADI. CDR3 length equals 17 residues. CDR3 in DNA: TGCGCCAGCAGTGACCCGGGACTAGCGGATACCACCGGGGAGCTGTTTTTT. Its translation: CASSDPGLADTTGELFF.

The chain uses TRBV4-2 and TRBJ1-1; D gene uncertain. The CDR3 consists of 13 residues. The V gene's germline CDR1 is LGHNA and CDR2 YNFKEQ. V dropped 1 base and J dropped 3 bases, with 6 bases sitting between them. CDR3 amino acids: CASSQARYTEAFF. In DNA, the CDR3 is TGTGCCAGCAGCCAAGCCAGGTACACTGAAGCTTTCTTT.

This clone showed up just a few times. This chain uses TRBV7-9 with TRBJ1-2; 12 nucleotides line up with TRBD1. Unmatched junction bases numbered 3, after V lost 3 bases and J lost 10 bases. The germline gives CDR1 SEHNR, CDR2 FQNEAQ (reference sequence). The CDR3 runs 13 residues. This CDR3 reads CASSFPGQGAYTF. CDR3 in DNA: TGTGCCAGCAGCTTTCCGGGACAGGGGGCCTACACCTTC.